This note documents a single T cell receptor (beta chain) sequence. Its antigen is as yet unknown. The data originate from a study of CXCR3-negative and CXCR3-positive naive CD8 T cells. 5' RACE that incorporated UMI labels was used to prepare the TRB cDNA libraries. TCRdb re-called the 5' RACE reads; every CDR3 protein appears as one record, without DNA. The sample table sets out roughly 110,000 distinct CDR3 sequences. Study results and caveats: Naive cells positive for CXCR3 carried more hydrophobic TRB CDR3s than CXCR3-negative ones. Memory CD8+ T cell repertoires were far less diverse than both naive subsets.

Naive CD8+ T cells carried a CD45RO-CCR7+CD27+CD95- phenotype. Germline loops: CDR1 GTSNPN, CDR2 SVGIG (reference sequence). CDR3 size: 14 residues. The genes are TRBV30 and TRBJ1-2. The sequence derives from a human donor in good health. Some clones in this sample may be carry-over from other donors' samples. Input material: naive CXCR3+ CD8+ T cells from blood. As for subset: CD45RO-CCR7+CD27+CD95- naive CD8+ T cells expressing CXCR3 (TNR3+). The CDR3 is CAWNVEGPHYGYTF.